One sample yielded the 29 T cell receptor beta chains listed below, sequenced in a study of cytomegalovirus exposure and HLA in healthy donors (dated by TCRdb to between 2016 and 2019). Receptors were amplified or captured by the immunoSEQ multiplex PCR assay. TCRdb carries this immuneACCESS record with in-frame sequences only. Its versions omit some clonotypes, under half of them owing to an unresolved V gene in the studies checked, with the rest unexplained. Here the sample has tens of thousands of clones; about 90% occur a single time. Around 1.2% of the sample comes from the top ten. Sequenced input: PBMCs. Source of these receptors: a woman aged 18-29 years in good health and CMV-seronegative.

CDR3 in amino acids: CASSLTPDSSTDTQYF. CDR3 bases: TGCGCCAGCAGCTTGACGCCAGACTCTAGCACAGATACGCAGTATTTT. The gene calls are TRBV5-1 and TRBJ2-3, with D unresolved. Germline V gene data show CDR1 as SGHRS and CDR2 as YFSETQ. V was pared by 1 base and J by 0 bases, with 12 bases between. The length of the CDR3 is 16 residues.

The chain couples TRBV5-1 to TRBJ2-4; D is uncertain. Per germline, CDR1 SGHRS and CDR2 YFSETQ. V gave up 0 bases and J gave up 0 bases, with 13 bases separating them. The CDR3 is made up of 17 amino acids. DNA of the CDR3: TGCGCCAGCAGCTTGGTAGAACAGCAACTAGCCAAAAACATTCAGTACTTC. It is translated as CASSLVEQQLAKNIQYF. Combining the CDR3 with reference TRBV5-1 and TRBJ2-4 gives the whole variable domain KAGVTQTPRYLIKTRGQQVTLSCSPISGHRSVSWYQQTPGQGLQFLFEYFSETQRNKGNFPGRFSGRQFSNSRSEMNVSTLELGDSALYLCASSLVEQQLAKNIQYFGAGTRLSVL.

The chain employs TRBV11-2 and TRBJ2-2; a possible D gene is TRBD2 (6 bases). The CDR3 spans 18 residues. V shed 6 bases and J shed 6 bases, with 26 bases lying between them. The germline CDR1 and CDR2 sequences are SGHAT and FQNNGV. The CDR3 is CASSLKLGTPLLAGELFF. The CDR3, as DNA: TGTGCCAGCAGTCTCAAACTGGGGACTCCTCTCCTTGCCGGGGAGCTGTTTTTT.

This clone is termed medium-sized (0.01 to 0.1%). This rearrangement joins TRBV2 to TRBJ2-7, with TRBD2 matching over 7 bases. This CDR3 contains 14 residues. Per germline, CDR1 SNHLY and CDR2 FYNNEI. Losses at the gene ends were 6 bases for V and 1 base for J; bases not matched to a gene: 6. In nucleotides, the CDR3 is TGTGCCAGCAGAAGAAACGGGGGGTCCTACGAGCAGTACTTC. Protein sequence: CASRRNGGSYEQYF.

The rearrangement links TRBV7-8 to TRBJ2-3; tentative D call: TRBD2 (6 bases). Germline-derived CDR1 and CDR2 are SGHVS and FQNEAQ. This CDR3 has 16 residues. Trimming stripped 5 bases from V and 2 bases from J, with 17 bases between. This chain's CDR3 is CASSPRGSGYTDTQYF. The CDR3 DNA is TGTGCCAGCAGCCCCCGAGGGAGCGGGTACACAGATACGCAGTATTTT.

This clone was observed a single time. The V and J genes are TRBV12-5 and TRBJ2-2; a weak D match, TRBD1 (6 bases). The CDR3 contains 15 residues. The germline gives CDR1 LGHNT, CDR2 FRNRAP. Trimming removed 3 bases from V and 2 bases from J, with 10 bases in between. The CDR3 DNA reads TGTGCTAGTGGTTTACACAGGGCAAACACCGGGGAGCTGTTTTTT. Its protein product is CASGLHRANTGELFF.

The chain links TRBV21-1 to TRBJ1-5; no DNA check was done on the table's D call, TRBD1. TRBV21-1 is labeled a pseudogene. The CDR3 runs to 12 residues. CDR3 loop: CASSTRGKPQHF. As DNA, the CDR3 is TGTGCCAGCAGCACCAGGGGTAAGCCCCAGCATTTT.

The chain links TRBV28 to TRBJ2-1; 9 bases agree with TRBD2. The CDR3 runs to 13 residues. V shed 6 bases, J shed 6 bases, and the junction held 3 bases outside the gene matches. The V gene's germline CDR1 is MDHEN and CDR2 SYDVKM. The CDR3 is CASRLAGTNEQFF. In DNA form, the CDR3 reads TGTGCCAGCAGGCTAGCGGGGACCAATGAGCAGTTCTTC.

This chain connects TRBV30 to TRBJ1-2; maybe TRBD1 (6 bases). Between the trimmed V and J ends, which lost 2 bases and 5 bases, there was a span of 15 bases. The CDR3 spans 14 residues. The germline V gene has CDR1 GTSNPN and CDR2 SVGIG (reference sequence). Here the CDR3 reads CAWSPFDRSYGYTF. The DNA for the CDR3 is TGTGCCTGGAGTCCATTCGACAGGTCGTATGGCTACACCTTC.

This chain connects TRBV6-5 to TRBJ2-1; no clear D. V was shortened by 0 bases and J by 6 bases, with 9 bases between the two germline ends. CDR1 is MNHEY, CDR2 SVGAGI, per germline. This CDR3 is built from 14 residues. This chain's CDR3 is CASSYSWLANEQFF. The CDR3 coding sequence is TGTGCCAGCAGTTACTCGTGGTTGGCCAATGAGCAGTTCTTC.

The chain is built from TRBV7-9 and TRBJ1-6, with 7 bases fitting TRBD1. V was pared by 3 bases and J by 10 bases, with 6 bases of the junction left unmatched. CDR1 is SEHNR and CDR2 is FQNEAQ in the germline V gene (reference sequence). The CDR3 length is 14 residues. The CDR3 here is CASSLKGAGSPLHF. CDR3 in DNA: TGTGCCAGCAGCTTGAAGGGGGCTGGATCACCCCTCCACTTT.

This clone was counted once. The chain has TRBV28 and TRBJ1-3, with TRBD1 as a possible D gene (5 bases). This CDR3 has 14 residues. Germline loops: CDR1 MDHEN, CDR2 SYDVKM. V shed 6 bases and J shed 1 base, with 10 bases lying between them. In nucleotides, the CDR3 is TGTGCCAGCAGCCTGACAGTTTCTGGAAACACCATATATTTT. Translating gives CASSLTVSGNTIYF.

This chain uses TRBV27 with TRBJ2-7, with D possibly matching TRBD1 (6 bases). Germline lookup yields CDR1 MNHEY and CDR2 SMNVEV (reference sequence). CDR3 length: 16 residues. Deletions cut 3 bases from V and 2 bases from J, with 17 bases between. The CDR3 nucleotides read TGTGCCAGCAGTTTGGGAAGGGGGTTGGTAGCCTACGAGCAGTACTTC. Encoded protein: CASSLGRGLVAYEQYF.

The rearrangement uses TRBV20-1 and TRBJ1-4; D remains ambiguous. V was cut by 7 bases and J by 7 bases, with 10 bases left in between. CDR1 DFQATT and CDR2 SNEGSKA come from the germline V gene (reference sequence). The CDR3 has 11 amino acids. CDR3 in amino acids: CSGSRGEKLFF. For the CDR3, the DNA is TGCAGTGGGTCTCGGGGTGAAAAACTGTTTTTT.

CDR3 in amino acids: CASSERLKETQYF. The CDR3 DNA sequence: TGTGCCAGCAGTGAAAGACTGAAAGAGACCCAGTACTTC. The chain has TRBV2 and TRBJ2-5; no clear D gene. The CDR3 contains 13 residues. CDR1 and CDR2 from the germline V gene are SNHLY and FYNNEI. Deletions cut 2 bases from V and 3 bases from J, with 7 bases between.

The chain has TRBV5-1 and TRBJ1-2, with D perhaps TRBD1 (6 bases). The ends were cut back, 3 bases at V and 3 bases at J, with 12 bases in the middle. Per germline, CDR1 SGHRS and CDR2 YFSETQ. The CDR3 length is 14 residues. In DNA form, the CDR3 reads TGCGCCAGCAGCTCCGGGGGGGGCTACTATGGCTACACCTTC. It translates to CASSSGGGYYGYTF.

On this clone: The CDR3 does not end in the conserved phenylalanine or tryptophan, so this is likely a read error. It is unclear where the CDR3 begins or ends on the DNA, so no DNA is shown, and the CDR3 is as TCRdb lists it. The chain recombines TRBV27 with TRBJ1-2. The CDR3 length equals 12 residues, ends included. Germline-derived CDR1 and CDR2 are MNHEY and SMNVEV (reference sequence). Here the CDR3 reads CASSPPPSWLHL.

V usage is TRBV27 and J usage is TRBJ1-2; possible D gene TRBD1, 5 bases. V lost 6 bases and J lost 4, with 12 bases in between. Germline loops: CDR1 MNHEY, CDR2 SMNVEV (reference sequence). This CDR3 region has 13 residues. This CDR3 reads CASSFGRGYGYTF. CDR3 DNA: TGTGCCAGCAGCTTCGGGAGGGGCTATGGCTACACCTTC.

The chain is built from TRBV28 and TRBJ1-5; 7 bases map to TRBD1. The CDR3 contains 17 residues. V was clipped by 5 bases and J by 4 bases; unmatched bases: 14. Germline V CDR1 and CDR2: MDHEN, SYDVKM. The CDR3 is CASSNTLLTGNNQPQHF. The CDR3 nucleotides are TGTGCCAGCAGTAATACCCTACTGACAGGGAATAATCAGCCCCAGCATTTT.

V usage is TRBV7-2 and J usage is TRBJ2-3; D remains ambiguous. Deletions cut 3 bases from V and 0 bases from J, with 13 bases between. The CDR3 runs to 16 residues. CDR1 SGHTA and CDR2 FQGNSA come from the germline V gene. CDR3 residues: CASSFASGSSTDTQYF. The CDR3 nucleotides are TGTGCCAGCAGCTTCGCTTCGGGTTCTAGCACAGATACGCAGTATTTT.

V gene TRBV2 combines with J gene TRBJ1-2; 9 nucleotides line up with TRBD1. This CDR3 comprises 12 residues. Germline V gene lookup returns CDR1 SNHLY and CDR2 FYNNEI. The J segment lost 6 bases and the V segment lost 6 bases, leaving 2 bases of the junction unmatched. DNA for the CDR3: TGTGCCAGCAGGCGGGACAGGGATGGCTACACCTTC. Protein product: CASRRDRDGYTF.

The CDR3 protein is CASSPGSTYEQYF. The CDR3 nucleotides read TGTGCCAGCAGTCCGGGGTCGACCTACGAGCAGTACTTC. The chain employs TRBV6-5 and TRBJ2-7; D possibly corresponds to TRBD2 (5 bases). Trimming left V 5 bases short and J 2 bases short, with 10 bases between. This CDR3 has 13 amino acids. Germline V gene sequence: CDR1 MNHEY, CDR2 SVGAGI.

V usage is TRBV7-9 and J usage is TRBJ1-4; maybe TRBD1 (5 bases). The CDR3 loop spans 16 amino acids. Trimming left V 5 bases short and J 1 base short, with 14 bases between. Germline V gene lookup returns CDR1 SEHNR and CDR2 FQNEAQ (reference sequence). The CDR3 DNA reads TGTGCCAGCAGCCCGTACAGGCAGGGAACTAATGAAAAACTGTTTTTT. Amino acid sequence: CASSPYRQGTNEKLFF.

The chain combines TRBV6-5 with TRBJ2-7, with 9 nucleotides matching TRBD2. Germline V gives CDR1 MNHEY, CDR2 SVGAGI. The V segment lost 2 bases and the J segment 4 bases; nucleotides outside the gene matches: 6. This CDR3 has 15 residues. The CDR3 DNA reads TGTGCCAGCAGTTACGCGGGAGGGCCGGCATACGAGCAGTACTTC. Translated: CASSYAGGPAYEQYF.

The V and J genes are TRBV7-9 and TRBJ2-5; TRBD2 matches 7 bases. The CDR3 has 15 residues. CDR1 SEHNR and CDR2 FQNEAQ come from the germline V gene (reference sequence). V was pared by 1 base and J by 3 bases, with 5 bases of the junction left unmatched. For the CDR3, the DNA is TGTGCCAGCAGCTTAGTGCCGGGGGGTGAAGAGACCCAGTACTTC. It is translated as CASSLVPGGEETQYF.

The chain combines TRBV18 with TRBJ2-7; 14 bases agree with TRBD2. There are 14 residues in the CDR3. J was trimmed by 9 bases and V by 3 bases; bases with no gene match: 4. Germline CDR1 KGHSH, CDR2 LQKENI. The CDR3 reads CASSPGLAGDVQYF. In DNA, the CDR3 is TGTGCCAGCTCACCGGGACTAGCGGGAGATGTGCAGTACTTC.

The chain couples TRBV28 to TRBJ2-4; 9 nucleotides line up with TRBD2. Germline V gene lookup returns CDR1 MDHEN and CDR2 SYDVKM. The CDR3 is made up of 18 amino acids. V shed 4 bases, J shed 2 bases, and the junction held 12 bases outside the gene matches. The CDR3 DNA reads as TGTGCCAGCAGTTACCCTAGCGGGATAGGTGGGACCAAAAACATTCAGTACTTC. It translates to CASSYPSGIGGTKNIQYF.

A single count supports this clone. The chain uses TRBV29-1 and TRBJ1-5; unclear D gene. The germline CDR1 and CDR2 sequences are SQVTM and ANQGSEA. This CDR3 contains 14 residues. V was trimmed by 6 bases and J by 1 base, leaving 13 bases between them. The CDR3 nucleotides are TGCAGCGTCCAGGTGGGCCCGAGCAATCAGCCCCAGCATTTT. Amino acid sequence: CSVQVGPSNQPQHF.

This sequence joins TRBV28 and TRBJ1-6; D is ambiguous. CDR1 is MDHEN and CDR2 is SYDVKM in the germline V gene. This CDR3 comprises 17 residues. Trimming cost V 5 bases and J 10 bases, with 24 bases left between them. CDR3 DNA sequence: TGTGCCAGCAGTGTACGTTGGTGGGAGGGAGTCGTATCACCCCTCCACTTT. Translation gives CASSVRWWEGVVSPLHF.